This note documents a single TCR beta chain sequence. Original analysis: The authors estimated nucleated cell counts from reference gene primer amplification. Profiled with immunoSEQ multiplex PCR; TCRdb holds only in-frame clones, not every one. From that table come the V and J calls and clone size; the DNA was used to work out D and trimming. The sample has about 200,000 clones, about nine tenths seen once. These data belong to a study of blood T cell repertoires in COVID-19. V was trimmed by 5 bases and J by 0 bases, leaving 17 bases between them. Per the germline V gene, CDR1 is MNHEY and CDR2 is SMNVEV (reference sequence). The CDR3 is made up of 16 amino acids.

The sample was peripheral blood. The genes are TRBV27 and TRBJ2-7; tentatively, D is TRBD2 (5 bases). The sequence came from a man in his forties with acute or convalescent COVID-19. The CDR3, as DNA: TGTGCCAGCAGTCATCGACCCCTCAGCGGCTCCTACGAGCAGTACTTC. Translation gives CASSHRPLSGSYEQYF.